These T cell receptor beta chains were read from a single sample in a study of neurological immune-mediated disorders. TCRdb fed the 5' RACE reads into MiXCR, producing one record per CDR3 protein. The sample carries roughly 49,000 distinct CDR3 sequences, around 12% recorded once. Sequencing used PBMCs. The receptors originated from a male donor with HTLV-1-associated myelopathy (HAM/TSP). Both conserved end residues are part of each CDR3. D genes are given only for firm matches. Where a row states a size, it is once, few, many or the class of an expanded clone; other rows omit it.

clone_size d_call j_call v_call cdr3_aa cdr3_nt
many - TRBJ1-5 TRBV5-6 CASSSTTDQPQHF TGTGCCAGCAGCTCAACAACCGATCAGCCCCAGCATTTT
many - TRBJ1-1 TRBV10-3 CAISPNGGGTEAFF TGTGCCATCAGCCCCAATGGCGGGGGTACTGAAGCTTTCTTT
many - TRBJ1-1 TRBV18 CASSLQMNTEAFF TGTGCCAGCTCATTACAGATGAACACTGAAGCTTTCTTT
- TRBD1 TRBJ2-1 TRBV7-2 CASSLDYRGSEQFF TGTGCCAGTAGCTTAGACTACAGGGGCAGTGAGCAGTTCTTC
many TRBD2 TRBJ2-5 TRBV7-2 CASSSSGAQETQYF TGTGCCAGCAGCTCCAGCGGGGCACAAGAGACCCAGTACTTC
many - TRBJ2-2 TRBV5-1 CASSYDTGELFF TGCGCCAGCAGCTATGACACCGGGGAGCTGTTTTTT
- TRBD1 TRBJ2-5 TRBV19 CASSPRPTGHQETQYF TGTGCCAGTAGTCCCCGCCCGACAGGGCACCAAGAGACCCAGTACTTC
many TRBD2 TRBJ2-1 TRBV20-1 CSAGTGTTRSNEQFF TGCAGTGCTGGGACCGGGACTACACGAAGCAATGAGCAGTTCTTC
many - TRBJ2-3 TRBV5-1 CASSLVGGAPDTQYF TGCGCCAGCAGCTTGGTTGGGGGGGCCCCAGATACGCAGTATTTT
few - TRBJ2-3 TRBV6-5 CASRSSAGEWDTQYF TGTGCCAGCAGATCTAGCGCGGGCGAGTGGGATACGCAGTATTTT
many TRBD1 TRBJ1-1 TRBV12-3/TRBV12-4 CASSPDRATEAFF TGTGCCAGCAGTCCGGACAGGGCCACTGAAGCTTTCTTT
once TRBD1 TRBJ1-4 TRBV10-2 CASSEHRGAEKLFF TGCGCCAGCAGTGAGCACAGGGGAGCGGAAAAACTGTTTTTT
many TRBD1 TRBJ1-1 TRBV5-1 CASSLQQGGTEAFF TGCGCCAGCAGCCTACAACAGGGGGGCACTGAAGCTTTCTTT
many - TRBJ1-3 TRBV29-1 CSVDGNSGNTIYF TGCAGCGTTGACGGGAACTCTGGAAACACCATATATTTT
many TRBD2 TRBJ2-3 TRBV5-1 CASSLDPASGGTDTQYF TGCGCCAGCAGCTTGGATCCCGCTAGCGGGGGCACAGATACGCAGTATTTT
many TRBD2 TRBJ2-1 TRBV10-3 CAISESKVAGGAEQFF TGTGCCATCAGTGAGTCGAAGGTAGCGGGGGGTGCTGAGCAGTTCTTC
many - TRBJ2-1 TRBV11-2 CASSFTGTSRNEQFF TGTGCCAGCAGCTTCACAGGGACTTCCCGGAATGAGCAGTTCTTC